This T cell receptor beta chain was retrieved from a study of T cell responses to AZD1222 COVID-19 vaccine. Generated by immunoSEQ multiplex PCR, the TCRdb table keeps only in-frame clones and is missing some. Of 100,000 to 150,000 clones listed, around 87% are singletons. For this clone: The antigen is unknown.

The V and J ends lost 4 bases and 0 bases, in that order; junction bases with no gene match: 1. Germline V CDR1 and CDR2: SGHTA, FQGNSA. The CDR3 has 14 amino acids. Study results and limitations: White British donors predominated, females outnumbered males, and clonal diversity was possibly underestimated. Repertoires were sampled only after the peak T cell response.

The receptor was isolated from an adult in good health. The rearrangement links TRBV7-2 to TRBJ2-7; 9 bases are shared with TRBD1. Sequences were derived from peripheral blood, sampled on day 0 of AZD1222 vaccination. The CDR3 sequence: CASSWGQGSYEQYF. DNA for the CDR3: TGTGCCAGCAGCTGGGGACAGGGCTCCTACGAGCAGTACTTC. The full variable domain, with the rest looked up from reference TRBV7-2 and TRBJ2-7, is GAGVSQSPSNKVTEKGKDVELRCDPISGHTALYWYRQSLGQGLEFLIYFQGNSAPDKSGLPSDRFSAERTGGSVSTLTIQRTQQEDSAVYLCASSWGQGSYEQYFGPGTRLTVT.